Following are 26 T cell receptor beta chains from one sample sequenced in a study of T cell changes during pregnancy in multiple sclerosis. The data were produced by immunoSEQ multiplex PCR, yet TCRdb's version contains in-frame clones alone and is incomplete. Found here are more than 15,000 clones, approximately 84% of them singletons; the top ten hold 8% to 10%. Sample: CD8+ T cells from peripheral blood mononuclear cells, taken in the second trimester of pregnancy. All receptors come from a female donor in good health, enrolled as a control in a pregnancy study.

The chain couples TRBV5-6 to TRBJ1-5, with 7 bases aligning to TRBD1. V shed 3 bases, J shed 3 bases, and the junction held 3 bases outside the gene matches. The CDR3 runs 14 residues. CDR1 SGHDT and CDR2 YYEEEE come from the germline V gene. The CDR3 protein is CASSSTGDNQPQHF. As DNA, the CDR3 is TGTGCCAGCAGCTCAACAGGGGACAATCAGCCCCAGCATTTT.

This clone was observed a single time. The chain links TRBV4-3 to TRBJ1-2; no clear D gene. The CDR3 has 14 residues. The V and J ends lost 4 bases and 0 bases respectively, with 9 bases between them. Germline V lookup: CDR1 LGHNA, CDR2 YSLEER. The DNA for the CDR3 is TGCGCCAGCAGCCCTGCGGGGTCTAACTATGGCTACACCTTC. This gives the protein CASSPAGSNYGYTF.

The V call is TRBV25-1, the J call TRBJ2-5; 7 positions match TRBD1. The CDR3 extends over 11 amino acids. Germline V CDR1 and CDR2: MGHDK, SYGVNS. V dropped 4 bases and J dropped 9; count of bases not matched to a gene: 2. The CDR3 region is CASSAQGAQYF. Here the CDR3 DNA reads TGTGCCAGCAGTGCCCAGGGGGCCCAGTACTTC. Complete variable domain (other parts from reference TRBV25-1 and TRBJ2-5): EADIYQTPRYLVIGTGKKITLECSQTMGHDKMYWYQQDPGMELHLIHYSYGVNSTEKGDLSSESTVSRIRTEHFPLTLESARPSHTSQYLCASSAQGAQYFGPGTRLLVL.

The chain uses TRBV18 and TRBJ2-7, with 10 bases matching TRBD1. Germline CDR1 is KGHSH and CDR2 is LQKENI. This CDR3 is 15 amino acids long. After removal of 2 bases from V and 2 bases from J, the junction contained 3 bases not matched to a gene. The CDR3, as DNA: TGTGCCAGCTCACCAGGTGGGACAGGGGCCTACGAGCAGTACTTC. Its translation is CASSPGGTGAYEQYF.

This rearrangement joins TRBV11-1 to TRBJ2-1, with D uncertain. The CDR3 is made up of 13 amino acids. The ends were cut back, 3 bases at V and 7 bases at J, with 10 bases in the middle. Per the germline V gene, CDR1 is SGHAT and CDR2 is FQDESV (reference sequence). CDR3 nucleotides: TGTGCCAGCAGCTTCCTACCTTCGAATGAGCAGTTCTTC. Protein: CASSFLPSNEQFF.

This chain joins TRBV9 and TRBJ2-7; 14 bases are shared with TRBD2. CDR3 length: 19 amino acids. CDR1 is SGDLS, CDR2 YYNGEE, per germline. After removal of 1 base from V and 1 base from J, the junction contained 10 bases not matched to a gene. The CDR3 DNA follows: TGTGCCAGCAGCGTAACTGCCGGGACTAGCGGGGGAAAGTCCTACGAGCAGTACTTC. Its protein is CASSVTAGTSGGKSYEQYF.

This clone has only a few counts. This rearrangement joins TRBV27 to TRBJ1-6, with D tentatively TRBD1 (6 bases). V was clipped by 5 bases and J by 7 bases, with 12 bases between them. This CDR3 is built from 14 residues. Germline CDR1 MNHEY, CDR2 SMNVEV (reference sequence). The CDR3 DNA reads TGTGCCAGCAGTCCACAGGGAGCCAATTCACCCCTCCACTTT. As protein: CASSPQGANSPLHF.

The CDR3 region has the DNA TGTGCCAGCAGCCCTAAGTGCGGGCAGCCCCAGCATTTT. As protein: CASSPKCGQPQHF. The chain employs TRBV11-3 and TRBJ1-5; D call uncertain. The CDR3 is made up of 13 amino acids. Germline V gene lookup returns CDR1 SGHNT and CDR2 YENEEA. The V gene lost 5 bases and the J gene lost 7 bases, with 12 bases spanning the gap.

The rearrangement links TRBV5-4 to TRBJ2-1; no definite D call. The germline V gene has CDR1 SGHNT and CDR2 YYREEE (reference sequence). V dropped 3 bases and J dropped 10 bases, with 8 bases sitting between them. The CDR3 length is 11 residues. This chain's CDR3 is CASSSGWEQFF. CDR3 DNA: TGTGCCAGCAGCTCCGGTTGGGAGCAGTTCTTC.

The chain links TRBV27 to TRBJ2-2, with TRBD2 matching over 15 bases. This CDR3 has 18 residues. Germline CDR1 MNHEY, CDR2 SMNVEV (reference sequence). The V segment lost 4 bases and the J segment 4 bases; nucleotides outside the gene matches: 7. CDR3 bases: TGTGCCAGCAGTTCCGGACTAGCGGGGGGGCCGGGCACCGGGGAGCTGTTTTTT. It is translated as CASSSGLAGGPGTGELFF.

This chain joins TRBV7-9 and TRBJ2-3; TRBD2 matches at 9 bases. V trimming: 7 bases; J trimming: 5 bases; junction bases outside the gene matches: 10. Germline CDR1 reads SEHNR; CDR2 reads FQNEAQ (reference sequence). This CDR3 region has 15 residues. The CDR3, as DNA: TGTGCCAGCAACTTGGGGGCGGGGGGGAGAGATACGCAGTATTTT. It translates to CASNLGAGGRDTQYF.

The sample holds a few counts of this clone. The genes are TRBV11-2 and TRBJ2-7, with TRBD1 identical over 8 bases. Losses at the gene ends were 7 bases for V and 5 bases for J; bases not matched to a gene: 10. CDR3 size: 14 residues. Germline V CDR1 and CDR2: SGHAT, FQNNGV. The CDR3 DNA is TGTGCCAGCACCCAATTCAGGGGGCAGGACGAGCAGTACTTC. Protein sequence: CASTQFRGQDEQYF.

The CDR3 loop reads CASSPFPGDTEAFF. The CDR3 coding sequence is TGCGCCAGCAGCCCCTTCCCCGGGGACACTGAAGCTTTCTTT. The chain is built from TRBV4-3 and TRBJ1-1; D unclear. This CDR3 contains 14 residues. Germline V lookup: CDR1 LGHNA, CDR2 YSLEER. The ends were cut back, 4 bases at V and 3 bases at J, with 12 bases in the middle.

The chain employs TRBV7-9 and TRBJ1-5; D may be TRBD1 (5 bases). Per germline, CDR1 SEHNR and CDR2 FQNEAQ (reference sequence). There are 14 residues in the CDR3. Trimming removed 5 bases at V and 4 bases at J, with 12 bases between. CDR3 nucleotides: TGTGCCAGCAGCGTTGACAGCCCGAATCAGCCCCAGCATTTT. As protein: CASSVDSPNQPQHF. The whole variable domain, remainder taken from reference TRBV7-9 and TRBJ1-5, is DTGVSQNPRHKITKRGQNVTFRCDPISEHNRLYWYRQTLGQGPEFLTYFQNEAQLEKSRLLSDRFSAERPKGSFSTLEIQRTEQGDSAMYLCASSVDSPNQPQHFGDGTRLSIL.

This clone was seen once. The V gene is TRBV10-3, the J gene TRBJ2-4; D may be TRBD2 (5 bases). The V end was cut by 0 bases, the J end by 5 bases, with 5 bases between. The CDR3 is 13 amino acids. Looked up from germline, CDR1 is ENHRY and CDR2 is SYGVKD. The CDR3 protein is CAISESRENIQYF. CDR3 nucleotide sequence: TGTGCCATCAGTGAGTCGCGGGAAAACATTCAGTACTTC.

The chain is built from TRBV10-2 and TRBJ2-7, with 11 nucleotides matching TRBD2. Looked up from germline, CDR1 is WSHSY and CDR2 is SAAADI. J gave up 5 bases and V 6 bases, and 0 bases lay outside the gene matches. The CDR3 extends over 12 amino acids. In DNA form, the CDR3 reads TGCGCCAGCAGACTAGCGGGGGACGAGCAGTACTTC. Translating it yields CASRLAGDEQYF.

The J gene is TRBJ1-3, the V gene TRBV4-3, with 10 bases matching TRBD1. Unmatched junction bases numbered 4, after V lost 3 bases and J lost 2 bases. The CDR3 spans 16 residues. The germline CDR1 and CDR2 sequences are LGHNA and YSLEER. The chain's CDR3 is CASSQRQGATGNTIYF. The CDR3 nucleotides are TGCGCCAGCAGCCAGAGACAGGGGGCCACTGGAAACACCATATATTTT.

CDR3 amino acids: CASSSTATLYGYTF. Written as DNA, the CDR3 is TGTGCCAGCAGCTCAACAGCTACCCTTTATGGCTACACCTTC. The chain recombines TRBV7-9 with TRBJ1-2; D gene unclear. Germline CDR1 SEHNR, CDR2 FQNEAQ (reference sequence). The CDR3 runs to 14 residues. Trimming left V 4 bases short and J 5 bases short, with 14 bases between.

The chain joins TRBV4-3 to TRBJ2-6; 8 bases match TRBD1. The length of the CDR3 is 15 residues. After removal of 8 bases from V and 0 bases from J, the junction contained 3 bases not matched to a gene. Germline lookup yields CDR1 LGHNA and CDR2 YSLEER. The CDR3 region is CASGDRTSGANVLTF. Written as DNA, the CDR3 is TGCGCCAGCGGGGACAGGACCTCTGGGGCCAACGTCCTGACTTTC.

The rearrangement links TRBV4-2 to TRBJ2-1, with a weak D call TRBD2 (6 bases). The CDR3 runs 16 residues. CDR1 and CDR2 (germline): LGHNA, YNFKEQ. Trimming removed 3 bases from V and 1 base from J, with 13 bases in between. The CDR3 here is CASSQTRDWSYNEQFF. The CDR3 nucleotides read TGTGCCAGCAGCCAGACCCGGGACTGGTCCTACAATGAGCAGTTCTTC.

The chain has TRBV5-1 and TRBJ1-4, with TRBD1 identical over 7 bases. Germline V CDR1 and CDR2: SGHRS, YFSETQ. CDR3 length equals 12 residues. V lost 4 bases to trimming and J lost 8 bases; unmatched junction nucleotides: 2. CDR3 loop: CASSETGEKLFF. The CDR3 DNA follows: TGCGCCAGCAGCGAGACAGGGGAAAAACTGTTTTTT.

CDR3 in DNA: TGTGCCACCAGCTTGTCAAAAAATCAGCCCCAGCATTTT. It specifies CATSLSKNQPQHF. The chain uses TRBV15 and TRBJ1-5; D remains ambiguous. Trimming removed 5 bases from V and 4 bases from J, with 9 bases in between. Germline assignment: CDR1 LNHNV and CDR2 YYDKDF (reference sequence). CDR3 length equals 13 residues.

The CDR3 DNA reads as TGCGCCAGCAGCCAAGATCCCCTCAGCTCCTACGAGCAGTACTTC. Its protein product is CASSQDPLSSYEQYF. The chain couples TRBV4-3 to TRBJ2-7; D not certain. Germline assignment: CDR1 LGHNA and CDR2 YSLEER. The CDR3 runs 15 residues. The germline V and J ends were trimmed by 0 bases and 0 bases, with 9 bases remaining between them.

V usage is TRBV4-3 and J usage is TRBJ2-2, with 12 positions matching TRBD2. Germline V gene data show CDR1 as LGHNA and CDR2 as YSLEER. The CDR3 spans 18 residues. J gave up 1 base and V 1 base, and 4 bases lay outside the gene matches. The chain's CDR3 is CASSQGLAGVLNTGELFF. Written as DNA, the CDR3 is TGCGCCAGCAGCCAAGGACTAGCGGGGGTCCTGAACACCGGGGAGCTGTTTTTT.

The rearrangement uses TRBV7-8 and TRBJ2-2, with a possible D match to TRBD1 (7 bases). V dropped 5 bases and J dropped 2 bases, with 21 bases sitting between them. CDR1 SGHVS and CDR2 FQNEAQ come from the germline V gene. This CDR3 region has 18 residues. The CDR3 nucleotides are TGTGCCAGCAGCCACCCGGTCGGGGGACAGAGTAACACCGGGGAGCTGTTTTTT. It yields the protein CASSHPVGGQSNTGELFF.

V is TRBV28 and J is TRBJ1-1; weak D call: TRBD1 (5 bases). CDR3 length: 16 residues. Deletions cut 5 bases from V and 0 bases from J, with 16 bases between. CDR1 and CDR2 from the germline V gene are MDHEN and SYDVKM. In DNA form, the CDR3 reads TGTGCCAGCAGTGACGCGGGGGATGGCGTGAACACTGAAGCTTTCTTT. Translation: CASSDAGDGVNTEAFF.